This is a list of T cell receptor beta chains from one sample in a study of T cells after yellow fever vaccination. One entry per CDR3 protein results from TCRdb running MiXCR on the 5' RACE reads. This sample yields roughly 180,000 distinct CDR3 sequences, of which 5.5% to 8% are seen a single time; approximately 3% belongs to the top ten. Source: CD4+ T cells sorted from PBMCs, taken on the day of the first yellow fever vaccination. The receptors originated from a man between 18 and 29 years old who received the YFV17D yellow fever vaccine. The CDR3 runs from the conserved cysteine through the conserved F or W. Each record gives: clone size, CDR3 length, J gene, V gene, D gene, CDR3 protein, CDR3 DNA. The D gene is left open where the match is weak. Size values are once, few and many counts, or a class for expanded clones, and some rows have none.

>many|16|TRBJ2-1|TRBV12-3/TRBV12-4|TRBD2
CASLGFAGGSYNEQFF
TGTGCCAGTTTAGGGTTCGCGGGGGGCTCCTACAATGAGCAGTTCTTC
>-|17|TRBJ2-7|TRBV5-1|-
CASSAQRDSRPSYEQYF
TGCGCCAGCAGCGCTCAGCGGGACAGCCGACCCTCCTACGAGCAGTACTTC
>many|18|TRBJ2-1|TRBV7-2|-
CASSLSRGGSSPNNEQFF
TGTGCCAGCAGCTTAAGTCGAGGAGGGTCTAGCCCCAACAATGAGCAGTTCTTC
>-|18|TRBJ2-5|TRBV11-2|TRBD2
CASSLEYLRLAGEETQYF
TGTGCCAGCAGTTTAGAATACCTAAGACTAGCGGGGGAAGAGACCCAGTACTTC
>many|13|TRBJ2-1|TRBV29-1|-
CSVEVGSYNEQFF
TGCAGCGTTGAGGTTGGCAGCTACAATGAGCAGTTCTTC
>few|18|TRBJ2-3|TRBV2|-
CTCSPFGRTDPSTDTQYF
TGTACCTGCAGCCCCTTTGGTAGGACGGACCCTAGCACAGATACGCAGTATTTT
>many|16|TRBJ2-3|TRBV7-2|TRBD2
CASSNRGVNAPDTQYF
TGTGCCAGCTCCAACCGGGGGGTGAATGCCCCAGATACGCAGTATTTT
>many|14|TRBJ2-5|TRBV30|-
CAWSVLGGRETQYF
TGTGCCTGGAGTGTACTGGGGGGCCGTGAGACCCAGTACTTC
>many|15|TRBJ2-3|TRBV11-2|-
CASSFRVTHTDTQYF
TGTGCCAGCAGCTTCCGGGTGACTCACACAGATACGCAGTATTTT
>many|14|TRBJ2-1|TRBV4-3|-
CASSLGQLDNEQFF
TGCGCCAGCAGCCTCGGACAGCTAGACAATGAGCAGTTCTTC